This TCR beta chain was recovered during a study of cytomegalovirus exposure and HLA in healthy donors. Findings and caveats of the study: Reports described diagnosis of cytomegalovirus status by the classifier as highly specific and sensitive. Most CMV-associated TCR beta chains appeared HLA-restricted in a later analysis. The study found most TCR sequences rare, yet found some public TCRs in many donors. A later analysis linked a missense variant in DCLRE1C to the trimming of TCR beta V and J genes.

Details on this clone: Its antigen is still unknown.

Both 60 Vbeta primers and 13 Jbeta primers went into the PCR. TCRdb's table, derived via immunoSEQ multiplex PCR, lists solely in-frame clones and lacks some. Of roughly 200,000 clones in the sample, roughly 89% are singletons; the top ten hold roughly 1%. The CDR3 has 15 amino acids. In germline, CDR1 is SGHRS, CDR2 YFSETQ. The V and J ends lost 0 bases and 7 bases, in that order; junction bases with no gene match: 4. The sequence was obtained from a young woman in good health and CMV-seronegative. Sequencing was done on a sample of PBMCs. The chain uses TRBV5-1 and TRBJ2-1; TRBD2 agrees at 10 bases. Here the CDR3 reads CASSLVSSGSNEQFF. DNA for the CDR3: TGCGCCAGCAGCTTGGTATCTAGCGGGAGTAATGAGCAGTTCTTC.